Presented here are 21 T cell receptor beta chains from one specimen sequenced in a study of shared clonotypes between healthy human individuals. The naive CD8 subset, CD45RO-negative cells positively selected for CCR7, excluded terminally differentiated effector memory CD45RA+ cells. Assay: immunoSEQ multiplex PCR; the TCRdb copy retains only in-frame clones and omits some. The sample has hundreds of thousands of clones; roughly 95% are singletons. Material for sequencing was naive CD8+ T cells sorted from blood. The receptor source for this set is a woman aged 30 to 39 in good health.

This chain links TRBV5-6 with TRBJ2-7; maybe TRBD2 (5 bases). Germline V CDR1 and CDR2: SGHDT, YYEEEE. Trimming removed 5 bases at V and 2 bases at J, with 14 bases between. The CDR3 has 14 residues. The chain's CDR3 is CASRSRGSAYEQYF. The CDR3, as DNA: TGTGCCAGCAGGAGTCGGGGTTCGGCCTACGAGCAGTACTTC.

The chain is built from TRBV4-1 and TRBJ1-4; unclear D gene. This CDR3 comprises 16 residues. Deletions cut 6 bases from V and 5 bases from J, with 19 bases between. Germline values: CDR1 MGHRA, CDR2 YSYEKL. CDR3 DNA: TGCGCCAGCAGTCCACGTTCCGCGCTGGGGAATGAAAAACTGTTTTTT. Translation gives CASSPRSALGNEKLFF.

The CDR3 coding sequence is TGTGCCAGCAGTGTGCTAGATTCTCCGTACTTC. Translating it yields CASSVLDSPYF. The V and J genes are TRBV2 and TRBJ2-4; D is unresolved. Germline V lookup: CDR1 SNHLY, CDR2 FYNNEI. V was trimmed by 4 bases and J by 15 bases, leaving 13 bases between them. The length of the CDR3 is 11 residues.

With regard to this clone: The germline gene is not matched at one end of the junction; a read error may be the cause. This sequence joins TRBV19 and TRBJ2-5; 7 bases are shared with TRBD1. Per the germline V gene, CDR1 is LNHDA and CDR2 is SQIVND (reference sequence). CDR3 length equals 14 residues. CDR3 residues: CASSLDRDQETQYF. Here the CDR3 DNA reads TGTGCCAGTAGTCTAGACAGGGACCAAGAGACCCAGTACTTC.

V usage is TRBV7-9 and J usage is TRBJ2-2, with D perhaps being TRBD1 or TRBD2 (6 bases each). Trimming pared 5 bases from V and 5 bases from J, leaving 24 bases between. Per the germline V gene, CDR1 is SEHNR and CDR2 is FQNEAQ (reference sequence). The CDR3 is 18 residues long. The CDR3 loop is CASSPRPRGSGFTGELFF. The CDR3 region has the DNA TGTGCCAGCAGCCCCCGCCCCAGGGGTAGCGGTTTTACCGGGGAGCTGTTTTTT.

This sequence joins TRBV10-1 and TRBJ2-2, with 10 bases fitting TRBD2. Losses at the gene ends were 3 bases for V and 3 bases for J; bases not matched to a gene: 7. This CDR3 region has 17 residues. The germline gives CDR1 WNHNN, CDR2 SYGVQD (reference sequence). The CDR3 protein is CASSEDVAGGDTGELFF. CDR3 DNA sequence: TGCGCCAGCAGTGAAGACGTAGCGGGAGGTGACACCGGGGAGCTGTTTTTT.

The V call is TRBV21-1, the J call TRBJ2-7; the table's D call, TRBD1, has no DNA check behind it. TRBV21-1 is shown as a pseudogene. The CDR3 runs to 14 residues. CDR3: CASSKLTGCYEQYF. CDR3 nucleotides: TGTGCCAGCAGCAAACTTACAGGGTGCTACGAGCAGTACTTC.

The chain has TRBV19 and TRBJ2-3; no reliable D call. There are 15 residues in the CDR3. With 5 bases removed from V and 4 bases from J, the gap between germline ends came to 16 bases. In germline, CDR1 is LNHDA, CDR2 SQIVND (reference sequence). CDR3 DNA sequence: TGTGCCAGTAGTGTGAGCCCTTGGGCGTCAGATACGCAGTATTTT. Its protein product is CASSVSPWASDTQYF.

Of note for this clone: The same CDR3 also results from other DNA sequences found in this sample. This sequence joins TRBV27 and TRBJ1-1; D unclear. CDR1 MNHEY and CDR2 SMNVEV come from the germline V gene (reference sequence). With 2 bases removed from V and 1 base from J, the gap between germline ends came to 8 bases. There are 14 residues in the CDR3. The CDR3 region is CASSLVGANTEAFF. The CDR3 DNA follows: TGTGCCAGCAGTTTAGTGGGCGCGAACACTGAAGCTTTCTTT.

This chain links TRBV7-9 with TRBJ2-2; 10 bases fit TRBD1. This CDR3 region has 16 residues. The V gene's germline CDR1 is SEHNR and CDR2 FQNEAQ (reference sequence). The ends lost 5 bases at V and 9 bases at J; junction bases unmatched: 12. Here the CDR3 DNA reads TGTGCCAGCAGCCACCGGGACAGGGGATTTCCCCGGGAGCTGTTTTTT. Translation gives CASSHRDRGFPRELFF.

V gene TRBV10-2 combines with J gene TRBJ2-1; D is ambiguous. V lost 4 bases and J 4 bases, leaving 14 bases between the germline ends. The germline gives CDR1 WSHSY, CDR2 SAAADI. CDR3 size: 15 residues. In DNA, the CDR3 is TGCGCCAGCAGTGCCCGAGGCCCCCATTACAATGAGCAGTTCTTC. As protein: CASSARGPHYNEQFF.

The rearrangement joins TRBV5-5 to TRBJ2-5, with D perhaps TRBD2 (6 bases). CDR3 length: 17 amino acids. The V end lost 4 bases, the J end lost 0 bases, and 19 bases lay between the germline ends. CDR1 SGHKS and CDR2 YYEKEE come from the germline V gene (reference sequence). The CDR3 is CASSPARSTRYQETQYF. The CDR3 nucleotides read TGTGCCAGCAGCCCCGCACGTTCGACTAGGTACCAAGAGACCCAGTACTTC.

Worth noting for this clone: This same CDR3 is encoded by further DNA sequences in the sample. This chain links TRBV5-4 with TRBJ2-3; TRBD2 is a possible D gene (7 bases). The germline CDR1 and CDR2 sequences are SGHNT and YYREEE (reference sequence). The CDR3 is made up of 14 amino acids. V lost 2 bases and J 4 bases, leaving 11 bases between the germline ends. CDR3 residues: CASSFAGASDTQYF. The DNA for the CDR3 is TGTGCCAGCAGCTTCGCGGGGGCCTCAGATACGCAGTATTTT.

This rearrangement joins TRBV5-1 to TRBJ2-7; TRBD2 aligns across 7 bases. The germline CDR1 and CDR2 sequences are SGHRS and YFSETQ. CDR3 length equals 14 residues. J lost 1 base, V lost 4 bases, and 5 bases had no gene match. The DNA for the CDR3 is TGCGCCAGCAGCCCATCTAGCGGATCCTACGAGCAGTACTTC. Translation: CASSPSSGSYEQYF.

The chain uses TRBV28 and TRBJ2-7; D gene ambiguous. This CDR3 is built from 17 residues. Germline CDR1 and CDR2: MDHEN and SYDVKM. The germline V and J ends were trimmed by 2 bases and 2 bases, with 19 bases remaining between them. CDR3 in amino acids: CASSLHYRLSPAYEQYF. CDR3 sequence (DNA): TGTGCCAGCAGTTTACACTACAGACTCTCCCCGGCCTACGAGCAGTACTTC.

The chain links TRBV13 to TRBJ2-1; 15 nucleotides align to TRBD2. V shed 5 bases, J shed 0 bases, and the junction held 8 bases outside the gene matches. Germline CDR1 PRHDT, CDR2 FYEKMQ (reference sequence). CDR3 size: 19 residues. The CDR3 is CASSDKSGLAGGSYNEQFF. The CDR3 DNA reads TGTGCCAGCAGCGACAAATCGGGACTAGCGGGAGGCTCCTACAATGAGCAGTTCTTC.

V usage is TRBV11-3 and J usage is TRBJ2-7; 10 nucleotides agree with TRBD2. This CDR3 is built from 16 residues. Germline V gives CDR1 SGHNT, CDR2 YENEEA. Trimming cost V 5 bases and J 6 bases; bases outside gene matches: 13. The CDR3 DNA follows: TGTGCCAGCAGCCTCCAGCCTAGCGGGAGCATGTCCGAGCAGTACTTC. Its protein product is CASSLQPSGSMSEQYF.

Only one count was recorded for this clone. The gene calls are TRBV2 and TRBJ1-5; D remains unclear. Germline V lookup: CDR1 SNHLY, CDR2 FYNNEI. This CDR3 is built from 15 residues. V lost 0 bases and J lost 2, with 8 bases in between. The DNA for the CDR3 is TGTGCCAGCAGTGAAGCGCATCAGGGCAATCAGCCCCAGCATTTT. It translates to CASSEAHQGNQPQHF. Combining the CDR3 with reference TRBV2 and TRBJ1-5 gives the whole variable domain EPEVTQTPSHQVTQMGQEVILRCVPISNHLYFYWYRQILGQKVEFLVSFYNNEISEKSEIFDDQFSVERPDGSNFTLKIRSTKLEDSAMYFCASSEAHQGNQPQHFGDGTRLSIL.

V gene TRBV7-9 combines with J gene TRBJ2-1; D is uncertain. The CDR3 covers 13 residues. The ends were cut back, 4 bases at V and 7 bases at J, with 11 bases in the middle. Germline V gene lookup returns CDR1 SEHNR and CDR2 FQNEAQ (reference sequence). The CDR3 DNA is TGTGCCAGCAGCTACCCCTTCGGTAATGAGCAGTTCTTC. The encoded protein is CASSYPFGNEQFF.

The J gene is TRBJ2-5, the V gene TRBV28; TRBD1 is a possible D gene (6 bases). Judging by the DNA end, TRBJ2-7 fits better; the J call may be wrong. The germline gives CDR1 MDHEN, CDR2 SYDVKM. This CDR3 is built from 15 residues. CDR3 coding DNA: TGTGCCAGCAGACTTCAGACAGGATTTATCTACGAGCAGTACTTC. Its translation is CASRLQTGFIYEQYF.

The rearrangement joins TRBV9 to TRBJ2-1; D gene ambiguous. This CDR3 comprises 13 residues. Trimming cost V 1 base and J 4 bases, with 6 bases left between them. CDR1 and CDR2 from the germline V gene are SGDLS and YYNGEE. The CDR3: CASSVYLYNEQFF. Written as DNA, the CDR3 is TGTGCCAGCAGCGTATATCTTTACAATGAGCAGTTCTTC.